One and the same sample provided the 18 T cell receptor beta chains below, sequenced in a study of T-cell reconstitution after alpha-beta-depleted transplantation in children. Preparing the TCRbeta library involved the use of unique molecular identifiers. TCRdb analysed the PCR reads with MiXCR anew, one entry per CDR3 protein. The data show around 480,000 distinct CDR3 sequences, 30% to 35% seen once. The sample in question was PBMCs from the stem cell graft donor, obtained from the stem cell graft. The receptors derive from a human donor who donated a stem cell graft to a child with aplastic anemia.

J is TRBJ2-7 and V is TRBV11-2, with D unresolved. This CDR3 has 13 residues. The V end lost 0 bases, the J end lost 0 bases, and 3 bases lay between the germline ends. CDR1 is SGHAT, CDR2 FQNNGV, per germline. In DNA, the CDR3 is TGTGCCAGCAGCTTAGAGGTCTCCTACGAGCAGTACGTC. Residues: CASSLEVSYEQYV.

The J gene is TRBJ2-3, the V gene TRBV5-4, with 14 bases lining up with TRBD2. Trimming removed 4 bases from V and 1 base from J; junction bases left unmatched: 5. From germline, CDR1 is SGHNT and CDR2 YYREEE (reference sequence). CDR3 length: 17 amino acids. The CDR3 coding sequence is TGTGCCAGCAGCCCACGGACTAGCGGGGGGCGCACAGATACGCAGTATTTT. Translation gives CASSPRTSGGRTDTQYF.

A few counts support this clonotype. The chain carries TRBV29-1 and TRBJ2-7, with D possibly TRBD1 on 5 matching bases. Trimming left V 7 bases short and J 4 bases short, with 14 bases between. The CDR3 is 12 residues long. Germline V gene sequence: CDR1 SQVTM, CDR2 ANQGSEA. In nucleotides, the CDR3 is TGCAGCGCCAAGGCCCAGGGTTACGAGCAGTACTTC. This sequence encodes CSAKAQGYEQYF.

The chain has TRBV6-5 and TRBJ1-2; D not certain. This CDR3 has 14 residues. Trimming left V 2 bases short and J 4 bases short, with 11 bases between. Germline assignment: CDR1 MNHEY and CDR2 SVGAGI. DNA of the CDR3: TGTGCCAGCAGTTACGCCGTTGAGGGCTATGGCTACACCTTC. Residues: CASSYAVEGYGYTF.

This clonotype was observed a handful of times. The J gene is TRBJ2-3, the V gene TRBV7-2; 7 bases map to TRBD2. The CDR3 loop spans 15 amino acids. CDR1 is SGHTA, CDR2 FQGNSA, per germline. The junction had 5 bases not matched to a gene; V was cut back by 3 bases and J by 2 bases. CDR3 DNA sequence: TGTGCCAGCAGCTTTCTGGGGGGGGACACAGATACGCAGTATTTT. It encodes CASSFLGGDTDTQYF.

The genes are TRBV6-1 and TRBJ2-1, with 11 bases lining up with TRBD2. The CDR3 contains 19 residues. The junction had 17 bases not matched to a gene; V was cut back by 6 bases and J by 4 bases. The germline V gene encodes CDR1 MNHNS and CDR2 SASEGT. The CDR3 DNA is TGTGCCAGCAGAACCAGACCGCCCTCACTAGCGGGAGATTACAATGAGCAGTTCTTC. Translation gives CASRTRPPSLAGDYNEQFF.

The rearrangement joins TRBV27 to TRBJ1-1, with a tentative D call TRBD1 (5 bases). The CDR3 is 12 residues long. The V gene's germline CDR1 is MNHEY and CDR2 SMNVEV (reference sequence). Trimming removed 6 bases from V and 8 bases from J, with 13 bases in between. CDR3 DNA sequence: TGTGCCAGCAGCTCCCCTGGGGCGGAAGCTTTCTTT. Translating gives CASSSPGAEAFF.

This chain connects TRBV6-2 or TRBV6-3 to TRBJ2-1; D remains ambiguous. From germline, CDR1 is MNHEY and CDR2 SVGEGT. V lost 4 bases and J lost 5, with 15 bases in between. The CDR3 has 15 residues. CDR3: CASSSSGSLNNEQFF. The CDR3 coding sequence is TGTGCCAGCAGTTCCTCGGGTAGCCTTAACAATGAGCAGTTCTTC.

This clonotype has just a few counts. The chain uses TRBV12-3 or TRBV12-4 and TRBJ1-4; 7 nucleotides align to TRBD1. The CDR3 contains 15 residues. With V trimmed by 5 bases and J by 7 bases, 10 bases remained unmatched. This CDR3 reads CASSTTGVIGEKLFF. The DNA for the CDR3 is TGTGCCAGCAGTACCACAGGGGTGATCGGTGAAAAACTGTTTTTT.

This clonotype showed up just a few times. The gene calls are TRBV30 and TRBJ1-2; 7 bases match TRBD1. J lost 8 bases, V lost 7 bases, and 10 bases had no gene match. The V gene's germline CDR1 is GTSNPN and CDR2 SVGIG (reference sequence). The CDR3 runs to 12 residues. CDR3 protein: CAFDRVWRGYTF. DNA for the CDR3: TGTGCCTTCGACAGGGTTTGGAGGGGCTACACCTTC.

This clonotype has more than one count but fewer than ten. The chain joins TRBV12-3 or TRBV12-4 to TRBJ2-2; 9 bases map to TRBD1. V dropped 6 bases and J dropped 7; count of bases not matched to a gene: 6. This CDR3 is built from 14 residues. The CDR3 sequence is CASSRDRVNGELFF. DNA of the CDR3: TGTGCCAGCAGCCGGGACAGGGTAAACGGGGAGCTGTTTTTT.

The V gene is TRBV5-5, the J gene TRBJ2-7; TRBD2 matches 7 bases. V was clipped by 1 base and J by 7 bases; unmatched bases: 17. This CDR3 spans 17 amino acids. Germline assignment: CDR1 SGHKS and CDR2 YYEKEE (reference sequence). CDR3 amino acids: CASSLFLAGEGRWEQYV. The CDR3 DNA is TGTGCCAGCAGCTTGTTCCTCGCGGGAGAAGGGAGATGGGAGCAGTACGTC.

This clonotype was counted only a few times. The rearrangement links TRBV5-1 to TRBJ2-5; 9 bases fit TRBD1. The germline CDR1 and CDR2 sequences are SGHRS and YFSETQ. V was pared by 4 bases and J by 3 bases, with 10 bases of the junction left unmatched. The CDR3 totals 16 residues. The CDR3 sequence is CASSTGTGMIEETQYF. The DNA of the CDR3 is TGCGCCAGCAGCACAGGGACAGGGATGATTGAAGAGACCCAGTACTTC.

The rearrangement links TRBV12-3 or TRBV12-4 to TRBJ1-5; TRBD1 is a possible D gene (5 bases). V was clipped by 5 bases and J by 4 bases, with 15 bases between them. This CDR3 spans 15 amino acids. The CDR3 DNA reads as TGTGCCAGCAGTCGGATTCGGGGGTCAAATCAGCCCCAGCATTTT. Translation: CASSRIRGSNQPQHF.

The chain couples TRBV7-2 to TRBJ2-4; TRBD1 might be the D (5 bases). This CDR3 comprises 16 residues. V shed 1 base and J shed 7 bases, with 17 bases lying between them. Per the germline V gene, CDR1 is SGHTA and CDR2 is FQGNSA. CDR3: CASSLVGQGGVNIQYF. In DNA form, the CDR3 reads TGTGCCAGCAGCTTAGTCGGCCAGGGCGGCGTCAACATTCAGTACTTC.

The chain recombines TRBV6-2 or TRBV6-3 with TRBJ2-1, with 7 bases aligning to TRBD1. CDR1 and CDR2 (germline): MNHEY, SVGEGT. This CDR3 has 15 residues. The V segment lost 0 bases and the J segment 7 bases; nucleotides outside the gene matches: 6. The CDR3 protein is CASSYSGGAGNEQFF. The CDR3 DNA reads as TGTGCCAGCAGTTACTCAGGGGGCGCCGGGAATGAGCAGTTCTTC.

The chain has TRBV12-3 or TRBV12-4 and TRBJ2-5, with D perhaps being TRBD1 or TRBD2 (6 bases each). CDR3 length equals 16 residues. V was clipped by 7 bases and J by 9 bases, with 27 bases between them. CDR3 sequence: CASTLRTGGQPRAQYF. In nucleotides, the CDR3 is TGTGCCAGCACACTCCGCACCGGGGGACAACCTAGAGCCCAGTACTTC.

The rearrangement uses TRBV29-1 and TRBJ1-2; 8 bases fit TRBD1. CDR1 is SQVTM, CDR2 ANQGSEA, per germline. The CDR3 runs to 13 residues. Trimming at V came to 2 bases and at J to 8 bases, leaving 7 bases not matched to a gene. As DNA, the CDR3 is TGCAGCGTTGAATTGGGCAGGGGGCGAGGCTACACCTTC. It specifies CSVELGRGRGYTF.